This T cell receptor (beta chain) was sequenced for a study of shared clonotypes between healthy human individuals. Study information: Per donor, three plates held CD4 naive cells, three held CD4 memory, two held CD8 naive and one held CD8 memory.

CDR3 length: 13 amino acids. Trimming at V came to 8 bases and at J to 6 bases, leaving 7 bases not matched to a gene. Germline CDR1 is LNHDA and CDR2 is SQIVND (reference sequence). The donors were all Caucasian adults (living in Nashville, Tennessee). Splitting of each subset's genomic DNA was done evenly across several immunoSEQ plates. TCRdb's copy holds only in-frame clones and misses some; the assay was immunoSEQ multiplex PCR. The sample yields more than 2,000,000 clones, approximately 95% seen once. The TCR comes from a man aged 18 to 29 in good health. Some clones in this sample may be carry-over from other donors' samples. Sequenced material: naive CD4+ T cells from PBMCs. Subset given: CD45RA+ positively selected. The chain links TRBV19 to TRBJ1-5; 7 nucleotides match TRBD1. CDR3 in DNA: TGTGCCAGTCAGGGGGATGGTCGTCAGCCCCAGCATTTT. Translated: CASQGDGRQPQHF.